A single sample gave rise to the 3 T cell receptor beta chains below, sequenced in a study of blood T cell repertoires in COVID-19. TCRdb keeps only in-frame clones here, not all; method: immunoSEQ multiplex PCR. The profile shows some 50,000 clones, around 80% of them singletons. Material: peripheral blood. These receptor sequences come from a man aged 70-80 years with acute or convalescent COVID-19.

V gene TRBV9 combines with J gene TRBJ1-2; unclear D gene. This CDR3 spans 14 amino acids. Per germline, CDR1 SGDLS and CDR2 YYNGEE. V was clipped by 2 bases and J by 4 bases, with 12 bases between them. This chain's CDR3 is CASSVALGSYGYTF. The CDR3, as DNA: TGTGCCAGCAGCGTTGCCCTCGGGAGCTATGGCTACACCTTC. The full variable domain, with the rest looked up from reference TRBV9 and TRBJ1-2, is DSGVTQTPKHLITATGQRVTLRCSPRSGDLSVYWYQQSLDQGLQFLIQYYNGEERAKGNILERFSAQQFPDLHSELNLSSLELGDSALYFCASSVALGSYGYTFGSGTRLTVV.

The CDR3 DNA reads TGCGCCAGCAGCTTTGCGGCTTCCTACGAGCAGTACTTC. Amino acid sequence: CASSFAASYEQYF. J is TRBJ2-7 and V is TRBV5-1; D is ambiguous. V dropped 2 bases and J dropped 1 base, with 7 bases sitting between them. The CDR3 loop spans 13 amino acids. Germline V gives CDR1 SGHRS, CDR2 YFSETQ.

The chain is built from TRBV11-2 and TRBJ1-2; D not resolved. This CDR3 comprises 15 residues. CDR1 and CDR2 (germline): SGHAT, FQNNGV. With 8 bases removed from V and 2 bases from J, the gap between germline ends came to 18 bases. CDR3 DNA: TGTGCCAGCGGATCCGTAGCGGGCGTAAACTATGGCTACACCTTC. It translates to CASGSVAGVNYGYTF.